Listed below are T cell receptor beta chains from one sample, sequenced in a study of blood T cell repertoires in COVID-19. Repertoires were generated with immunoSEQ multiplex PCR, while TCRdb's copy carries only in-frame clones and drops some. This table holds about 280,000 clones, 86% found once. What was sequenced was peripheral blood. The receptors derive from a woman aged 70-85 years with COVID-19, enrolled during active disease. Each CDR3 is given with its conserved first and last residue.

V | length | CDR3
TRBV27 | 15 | CASTPGGGINYGYTF
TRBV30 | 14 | CAWSVRGGYYGYTF
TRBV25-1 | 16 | CASSEYGTGANYGYTF
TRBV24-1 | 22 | CAAKLAGVPLSFHRYSVYTQYF
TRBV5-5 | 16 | CASSPEGGTVNYGYTF
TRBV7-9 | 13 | CASSYQQGDTQYF
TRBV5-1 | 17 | CASSLGGDKPYNSPLHF
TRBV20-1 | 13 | CSASLQPGYEQYF
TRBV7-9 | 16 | CASSLRGQGTYNEQFF
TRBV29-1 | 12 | CSASGKDTEAFF
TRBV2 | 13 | CAGTGAGANVLTF
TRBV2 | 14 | CASSDSGGAETQYF
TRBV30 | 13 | CAWSAGQGRGYTF
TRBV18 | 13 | CASSSIAGQTQYF
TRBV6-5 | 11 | CASTDSYGYTF
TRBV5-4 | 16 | CASSLGRGKSSYEQYF
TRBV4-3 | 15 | CASSQDRGNRNTIYF
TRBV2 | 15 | CASSVARTTYNEQFF
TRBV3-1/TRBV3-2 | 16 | CASSQVRPGRSYEQYF
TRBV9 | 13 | CASSADSVDEQFF